One and the same sample provided the 18 T cell receptor beta chains below, sequenced in a study of metastatic and nonmetastatic thyroid tumors. No patient had received any treatment before thyroid surgery. With MiXCR, TCRdb reprocessed the PCR reads. Of approximately 21,000 clones in the sample, over 25% were seen once. Sequenced sample: blood. Source of these receptors: a female donor with papillary thyroid cancer or a benign thyroid nodule (not recorded which). Some clones in this sample may be carry-over from other donors' samples.

The genes are TRBV11-2 and TRBJ2-7; D is unclear. V dropped 2 bases and J dropped 5 bases, with 13 bases sitting between them. Germline V gene data show CDR1 as SGHAT and CDR2 as FQNNGV. This CDR3 has 14 residues. CDR3 DNA: TGTGCCAGCAGCTTACGGCTAGTTGTCCACGAGCAGTACTTC. Translation: CASSLRLVVHEQYF.

This clone was seen only a few times. The chain uses TRBV13 and TRBJ2-1; TRBD2 matches 16 bases. The CDR3 spans 17 residues. Germline V gene sequence: CDR1 PRHDT, CDR2 FYEKMQ (reference sequence). V gave up 4 bases and J gave up 6 bases; unmatched junction bases: 6. The CDR3 nucleotides are TGTGCCAGCAGCTCGGGACTAGCGGGAGGGGTTGTCAATGAGCAGTTCTTC. Translating it yields CASSSGLAGGVVNEQFF.

The V and J genes are TRBV11-2 and TRBJ2-1; D gene ambiguous. Trimming pared 5 bases from V and 3 bases from J, leaving 11 bases between. From germline, CDR1 is SGHAT and CDR2 FQNNGV. This CDR3 spans 14 amino acids. For the CDR3, the DNA is TGTGCCAGCAGCCCCTCCGTCTGCTACAATGAGCAGTTCTTC. Amino acid sequence: CASSPSVCYNEQFF.

The chain couples TRBV11-2 to TRBJ1-1; D unclear. The germline CDR1 and CDR2 sequences are SGHAT and FQNNGV. Trimming left V 4 bases short and J 0 bases short, with 15 bases between. The CDR3 has 16 residues. The CDR3 region is CASSSPPGWMNTEAFF. CDR3 nucleotides: TGTGCCAGCAGCTCACCACCCGGTTGGATGAACACTGAAGCTTTCTTT.

Note on this clone: A junction end diverges from the germline sequence, so it may reflect a read error. At the DNA level, this CDR3 is encoded by other sequences in the same sample as well. The chain links TRBV20-1 to TRBJ1-3; D unclear. The CDR3 has 12 residues. CDR1 and CDR2 from the germline V gene are DFQATT and SNEGSKA (reference sequence). The CDR3 DNA reads as TGCAGTGGTCGTTTTACTGGAAACACCATATATTTC. It is translated as CSGRFTGNTIYF.

This clone came up a few times. As DNA, the CDR3 is TGTGCCAGTAAGCCGGGACAGGGTTCCTACGAGCAGTACTTC. This translates into CASKPGQGSYEQYF. The chain combines TRBV19 with TRBJ2-7, with 9 bases that match TRBD1. V dropped 7 bases and J dropped 1; count of bases not matched to a gene: 5. Per germline, CDR1 LNHDA and CDR2 SQIVND (reference sequence). The CDR3 contains 14 residues.

A word on this clone: At one end, the junction sequence differs from germline, possibly due to a read error. The chain recombines TRBV6-4 with TRBJ2-3; possible D gene TRBD1, 7 bases. The CDR3 runs to 19 residues. From germline, CDR1 is MRHNA and CDR2 SNTAGT. This CDR3 is CASRDSPGLQGRSTYTQYF. Written as DNA, the CDR3 is TGTGCCAGCAGAGACAGTCCAGGGTTACAGGGGAGGAGCACATATACGCAGTATTTT.

In its sample, this clone was seen a few times. V usage is TRBV10-2 and J usage is TRBJ2-7; 11 bases align to TRBD2. The CDR3 covers 14 residues. Trimming at V came to 8 bases and at J to 7 bases, leaving 10 bases not matched to a gene. Germline lookup yields CDR1 WSHSY and CDR2 SAAADI. The CDR3 here is CASSGTSGVLEQYF. CDR3 DNA sequence: TGCGCCAGCTCTGGGACTAGCGGTGTTCTGGAGCAGTACTTC.

The chain couples TRBV11-2 to TRBJ1-1, with D tentatively TRBD1 (5 bases). Looked up from germline, CDR1 is SGHAT and CDR2 is FQNNGV. Deletions cut 5 bases from V and 4 bases from J, with 14 bases between. The CDR3 sequence is 14 residues long. CDR3 protein: CASSVRDVLTEAFF. The DNA for the CDR3 is TGTGCCAGCAGCGTCCGGGACGTCCTCACTGAAGCTTTCTTT. The full variable domain, with the rest looked up from reference TRBV11-2 and TRBJ1-1, is EAGVAQSPRYKIIEKRQSVAFWCNPISGHATLYWYQQILGQGPKLLIQFQNNGVVDDSQLPKDRFSAERLKGVDSTLKIQPAKLEDSAVYLCASSVRDVLTEAFFGQGTRLTVV.

This chain's CDR3 is CASSLGGEDEQFF. The CDR3 DNA sequence: TGTGCCAGCTCTCTTGGGGGTGAAGATGAGCAGTTCTTC. The chain carries TRBV18 and TRBJ2-1; perhaps D is TRBD1 or TRBD2 (5 bases each). The V end was cut by 6 bases, the J end by 8 bases, with 14 bases between. The CDR3 has 13 amino acids. Germline V gene lookup returns CDR1 KGHSH and CDR2 LQKENI.

The chain is built from TRBV24-1 and TRBJ2-1, with D perhaps matching TRBD2 (5 bases). Germline loops: CDR1 KGHDR, CDR2 SFDVKD. Deletions cut 0 bases from V and 5 bases from J, with 10 bases between. This CDR3 spans 15 amino acids. DNA of the CDR3: TGTGCCACCAGTGATTTGAGCGGAGGTAACAATGAGCAGTTCTTC. Translated, it gives CATSDLSGGNNEQFF.

In its sample, this clone was seen many times. This chain links TRBV20-1 with TRBJ2-2; TRBD2 matches 8 bases. J gave up 4 bases and V 2 bases, and 9 bases lay outside the gene matches. The CDR3 consists of 16 residues. CDR1 is DFQATT and CDR2 is SNEGSKA in the germline V gene (reference sequence). Here the CDR3 DNA reads TGCAGTGCTAGACCTTTTCGGGAGGGGGTCACCGGGGAGCTGTTTTTT. Translated: CSARPFREGVTGELFF.

This clone was counted between two and nine times. A much larger clonotype is one base distant, so this may be a read error. The chain has TRBV27 and TRBJ2-7, with TRBD2 matching 8 bases. The V gene end was trimmed by 7 bases and the J gene end by 4 bases; junction bases not matched to a gene: 12. Germline lookup yields CDR1 MNHEY and CDR2 SMNVEV (reference sequence). This CDR3 is built from 15 residues. DNA of the CDR3: TGTGCCAGCAAACGTTCCAGGACTAGCCCTTACGAGCAGTACTTC. Its translation is CASKRSRTSPYEQYF.

This clone is labeled medium-sized. The J gene is TRBJ2-7, the V gene TRBV5-1; D ambiguous. V was shortened by 4 bases and J by 0 bases, with 17 bases between the two germline ends. The CDR3 extends over 16 amino acids. CDR1 SGHRS and CDR2 YFSETQ come from the germline V gene. The CDR3 nucleotides are TGCGCCAGCAGCCCCGAAGGTCTGACGAGCTCCTACGAGCAGTACTTC. It translates to CASSPEGLTSSYEQYF.

By frequency in the sample, this clone is medium-sized. This rearrangement joins TRBV27 to TRBJ2-2; TRBD2 aligns across 11 bases. CDR3 size: 16 residues. CDR1 and CDR2 (germline): MNHEY, SMNVEV (reference sequence). V lost 3 bases and J lost 6; bases outside the gene matches: 6. Here the CDR3 reads CASSFISGRASGELFF. For the CDR3, the DNA is TGTGCCAGCAGTTTCATTAGCGGGAGGGCCTCCGGGGAGCTGTTTTTT.

V usage is TRBV18 and J usage is TRBJ2-7; 8 bases agree with TRBD2. V lost 3 bases, J lost 4 bases, and 8 bases stayed unmatched. This CDR3 is 15 amino acids long. Germline loops: CDR1 KGHSH, CDR2 LQKENI. The CDR3 bases are TGTGCCAGCTCACCCCCCGGGGGGGCAGGATACGAGCAGTACTTC. This gives the protein CASSPPGGAGYEQYF.

There are a few counts of this clone. The chain couples TRBV6-1 to TRBJ1-5; D possibly corresponds to TRBD1 (5 bases). Germline V gene sequence: CDR1 MNHNS, CDR2 SASEGT. The CDR3 consists of 14 residues. The V gene lost 4 bases and the J gene lost 5 bases, with 12 bases spanning the gap. The CDR3 reads CASSGQWEHQPQHF. Written as DNA, the CDR3 is TGTGCCAGCAGTGGACAGTGGGAGCATCAGCCCCAGCATTTT.

This clone was seen at least ten times. This chain connects TRBV7-9 to TRBJ2-2, with TRBD2 matching 8 bases. Unmatched junction bases numbered 8, after V lost 5 bases and J lost 0 bases. Germline values: CDR1 SEHNR, CDR2 FQNEAQ (reference sequence). The CDR3 is 17 residues long. For the CDR3, the DNA is TGTGCCAGCAGCCCCAGGCGGGGGGCCCCGAACACCGGGGAGCTGTTTTTT. Protein sequence: CASSPRRGAPNTGELFF. Looking up the rest from reference TRBV7-9 and TRBJ2-2 gives the full variable domain: DTGVSQNPRHKITKRGQNVTFRCDPISEHNRLYWYRQTLGQGPEFLTYFQNEAQLEKSRLLSDRFSAERPKGSFSTLEIQRTEQGDSAMYLCASSPRRGAPNTGELFFGEGSRLTVL.